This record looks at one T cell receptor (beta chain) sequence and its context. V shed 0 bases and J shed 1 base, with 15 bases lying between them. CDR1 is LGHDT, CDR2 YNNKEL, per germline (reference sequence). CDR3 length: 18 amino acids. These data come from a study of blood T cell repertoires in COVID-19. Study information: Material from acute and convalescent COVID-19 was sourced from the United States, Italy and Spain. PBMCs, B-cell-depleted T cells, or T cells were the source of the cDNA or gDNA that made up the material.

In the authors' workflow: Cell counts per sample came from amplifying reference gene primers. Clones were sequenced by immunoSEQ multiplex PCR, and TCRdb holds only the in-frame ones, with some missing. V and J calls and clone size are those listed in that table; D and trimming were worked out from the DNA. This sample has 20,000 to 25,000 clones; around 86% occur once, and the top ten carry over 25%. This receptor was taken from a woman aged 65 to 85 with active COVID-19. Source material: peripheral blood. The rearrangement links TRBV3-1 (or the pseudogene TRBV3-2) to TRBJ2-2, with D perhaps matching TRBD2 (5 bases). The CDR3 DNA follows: TGTGCCAGCAGCCAAGATCCTTCTCTAGCCGGGAACACCGGGGAGCTGTTTTTT. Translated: CASSQDPSLAGNTGELFF.